The sequence of this T cell receptor (beta chain) was determined in a study of cytomegalovirus exposure and HLA in healthy donors. At the level of the study: An analysis done earlier identified 120 million or so unique TCR beta sequences from about 179 million T cells. Study-wide results and limits: The CMV antigen specificity of three CMV-associated chains was confirmed through in vitro analysis. Sequences of the TCR beta chain were said to predict the HLA-A and HLA-B alleles of most subjects accurately.

This clone came up once. Its antigen is not known. CDR1 and CDR2 (germline): SEHNR, FQNEAQ (reference sequence). The V segment lost 4 bases and the J segment 3 bases; nucleotides outside the gene matches: 3. CDR3 length: 14 amino acids. Use of 60 Vbeta and 13 Jbeta primers characterized the PCR. The table came from immunoSEQ multiplex PCR; TCRdb's copy has only in-frame clones and leaves some out. Altogether about 79,000 clones are present, 67% being singletons, with the ten largest covering under 7.5%. V is TRBV7-9 and J is TRBJ1-3, with 7 nucleotides matching TRBD1. The sequence derives from a woman aged 45-65 years in good health and CMV-seropositive. Sequencing was performed on PBMCs. DNA of the CDR3: TGTGCCAGCAGCTCACAGGGGTTTGGAAACACCATATATTTT. It encodes CASSSQGFGNTIYF.